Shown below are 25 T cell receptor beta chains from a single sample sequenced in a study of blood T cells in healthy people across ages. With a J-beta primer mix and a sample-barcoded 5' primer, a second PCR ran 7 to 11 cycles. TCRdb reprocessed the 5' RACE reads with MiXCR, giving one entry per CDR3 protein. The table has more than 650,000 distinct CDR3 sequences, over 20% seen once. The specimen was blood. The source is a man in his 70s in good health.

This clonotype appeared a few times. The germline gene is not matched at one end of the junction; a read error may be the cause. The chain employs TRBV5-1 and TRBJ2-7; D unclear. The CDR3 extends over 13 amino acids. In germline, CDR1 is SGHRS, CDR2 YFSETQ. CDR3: CTSSFSMDYEQYF. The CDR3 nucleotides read TGCACCAGCAGCTTCTCTATGGACTACGAGCAGTACTTC.

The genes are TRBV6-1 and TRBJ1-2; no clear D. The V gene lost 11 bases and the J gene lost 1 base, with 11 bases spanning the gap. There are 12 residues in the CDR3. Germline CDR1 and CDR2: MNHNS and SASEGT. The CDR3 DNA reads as TGTGCCCTCACCCAGGATAACTATGGCTACACCTTC. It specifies CALTQDNYGYTF.

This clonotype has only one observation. As DNA, the CDR3 is TGTGCCAGCAACCCCATCCGGGGAAGAGAGACCCAGTACTTC. It encodes CASNPIRGRETQYF. The genes are TRBV6-5 and TRBJ2-5; D may be TRBD2 (5 bases). Trimming took off 7 bases at V and 4 bases at J, with 16 bases between the two ends. Germline lookup yields CDR1 MNHEY and CDR2 SVGAGI. The CDR3 sequence is 14 residues long.

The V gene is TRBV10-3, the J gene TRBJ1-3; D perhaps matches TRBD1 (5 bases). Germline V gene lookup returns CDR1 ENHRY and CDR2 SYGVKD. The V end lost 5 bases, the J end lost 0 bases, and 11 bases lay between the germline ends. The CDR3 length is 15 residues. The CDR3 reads CAISTTEVSGNTIYF. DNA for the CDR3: TGTGCCATCAGTACGACAGAGGTCTCTGGAAACACCATATATTTT.

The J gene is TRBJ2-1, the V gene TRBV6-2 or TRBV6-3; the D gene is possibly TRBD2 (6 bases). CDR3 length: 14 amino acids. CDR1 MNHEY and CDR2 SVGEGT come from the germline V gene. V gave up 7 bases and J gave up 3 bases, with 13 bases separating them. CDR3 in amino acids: CASKVGGSYNEQFF. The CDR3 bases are TGTGCCAGCAAGGTGGGAGGTAGCTACAATGAGCAGTTCTTC.

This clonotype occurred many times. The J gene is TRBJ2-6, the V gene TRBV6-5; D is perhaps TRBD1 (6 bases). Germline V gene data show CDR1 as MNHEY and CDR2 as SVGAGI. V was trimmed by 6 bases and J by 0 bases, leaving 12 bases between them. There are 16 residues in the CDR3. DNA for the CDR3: TGTGCCAGCAGCCGACAGGTTAGCTCTGGGGCCAACGTCCTGACTTTC. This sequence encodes CASSRQVSSGANVLTF.

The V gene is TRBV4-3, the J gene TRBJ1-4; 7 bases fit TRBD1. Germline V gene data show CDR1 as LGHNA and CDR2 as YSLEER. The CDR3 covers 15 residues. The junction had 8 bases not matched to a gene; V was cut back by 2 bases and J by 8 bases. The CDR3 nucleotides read TGCGCCAGCAGCCAAATGACAGGGCGGGGGGAAAAACTGTTTTTT. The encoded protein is CASSQMTGRGEKLFF.

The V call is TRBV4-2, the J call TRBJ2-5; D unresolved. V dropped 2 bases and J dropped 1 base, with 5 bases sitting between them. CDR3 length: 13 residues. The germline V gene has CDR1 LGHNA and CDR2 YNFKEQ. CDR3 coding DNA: TGTGCCAGCAGCCAATACACCCAAGAGACCCAGTACTTC. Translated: CASSQYTQETQYF.

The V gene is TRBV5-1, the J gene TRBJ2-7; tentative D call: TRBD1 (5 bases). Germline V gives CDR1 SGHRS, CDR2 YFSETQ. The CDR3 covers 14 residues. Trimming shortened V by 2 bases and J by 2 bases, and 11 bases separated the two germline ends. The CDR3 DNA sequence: TGCGCCAGCAGCTTCGGCGACAGTACCTACGAGCAGTACTTC. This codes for CASSFGDSTYEQYF.

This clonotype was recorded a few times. The CDR3 sequence is CASSPSRRATDTQYF. The CDR3 DNA sequence: TGTGCCAGCAGCCCTTCTAGGCGGGCGACAGATACGCAGTATTTT. The gene calls are TRBV7-2 and TRBJ2-3, with a tentative D call TRBD2 (5 bases). CDR1 and CDR2 from the germline V gene are SGHTA and FQGNSA. Trimming stripped 5 bases from V and 3 bases from J, with 15 bases between. This CDR3 region has 15 residues.

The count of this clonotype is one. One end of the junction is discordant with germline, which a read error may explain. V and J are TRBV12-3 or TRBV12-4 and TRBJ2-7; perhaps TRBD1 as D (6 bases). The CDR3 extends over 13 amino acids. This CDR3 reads CAGSFTGSYEQYF. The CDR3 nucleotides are TGTGCCGGCAGTTTTACAGGGAGCTACGAGCAGTACTTC.

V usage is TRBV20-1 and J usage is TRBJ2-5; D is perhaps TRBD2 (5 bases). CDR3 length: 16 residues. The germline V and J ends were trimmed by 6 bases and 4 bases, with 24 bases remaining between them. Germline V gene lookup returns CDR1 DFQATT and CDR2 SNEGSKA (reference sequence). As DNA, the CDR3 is TGCAGTGCCGGCCGGGGAAGGCTAACCAGCACAGAGACCCAGTACTTC. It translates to CSAGRGRLTSTETQYF.

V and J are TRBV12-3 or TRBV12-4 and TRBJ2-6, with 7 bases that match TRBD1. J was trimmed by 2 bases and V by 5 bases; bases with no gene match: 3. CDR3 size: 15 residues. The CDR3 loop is CASSATGAGANVLTF. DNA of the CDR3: TGTGCCAGCAGTGCCACAGGGGCTGGGGCCAACGTCCTGACTTTC.

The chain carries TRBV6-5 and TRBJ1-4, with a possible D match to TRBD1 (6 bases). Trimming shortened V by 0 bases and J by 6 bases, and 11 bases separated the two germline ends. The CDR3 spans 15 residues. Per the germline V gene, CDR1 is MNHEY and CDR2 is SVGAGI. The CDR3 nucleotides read TGTGCCAGCAGTTACTCGCAGGGGATGTATGAAAAACTGTTTTTT. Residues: CASSYSQGMYEKLFF.

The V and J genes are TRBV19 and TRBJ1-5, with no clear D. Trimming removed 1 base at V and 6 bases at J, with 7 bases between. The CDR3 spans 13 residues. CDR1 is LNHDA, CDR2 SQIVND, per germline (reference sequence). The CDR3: CASSIVLSQPQHF. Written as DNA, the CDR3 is TGTGCCAGTAGTATAGTGTTGAGTCAGCCCCAGCATTTT. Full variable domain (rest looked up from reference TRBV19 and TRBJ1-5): DGGITQSPKYLFRKEGQNVTLSCEQNLNHDAMYWYRQDPGQGLRLIYYSQIVNDFQKGDIAEGYSVSREKKESFPLTVTSAQKNPTAFYLCASSIVLSQPQHFGDGTRLSIL.

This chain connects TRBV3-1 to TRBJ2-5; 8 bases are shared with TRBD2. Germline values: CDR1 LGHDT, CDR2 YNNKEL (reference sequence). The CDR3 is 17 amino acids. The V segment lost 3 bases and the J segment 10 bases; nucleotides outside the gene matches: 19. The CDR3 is CASSQETGRTSPGDQYF. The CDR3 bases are TGTGCCAGCAGCCAGGAAACAGGCAGGACTAGCCCGGGGGACCAGTACTTC.

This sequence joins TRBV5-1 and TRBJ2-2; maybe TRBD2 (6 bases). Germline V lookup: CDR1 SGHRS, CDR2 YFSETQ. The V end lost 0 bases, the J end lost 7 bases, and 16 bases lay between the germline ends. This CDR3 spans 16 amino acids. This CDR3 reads CASSLDGNGGRGELFF. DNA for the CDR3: TGCGCCAGCAGCTTGGATGGGAACGGGGGTCGCGGGGAGCTGTTTTTT.

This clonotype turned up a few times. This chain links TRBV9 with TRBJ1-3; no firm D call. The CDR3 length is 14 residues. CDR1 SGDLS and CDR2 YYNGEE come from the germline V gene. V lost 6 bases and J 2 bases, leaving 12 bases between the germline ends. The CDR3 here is CASTLHEAGNTIYF. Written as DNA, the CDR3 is TGTGCCAGCACCCTACACGAGGCTGGAAACACCATATATTTT.

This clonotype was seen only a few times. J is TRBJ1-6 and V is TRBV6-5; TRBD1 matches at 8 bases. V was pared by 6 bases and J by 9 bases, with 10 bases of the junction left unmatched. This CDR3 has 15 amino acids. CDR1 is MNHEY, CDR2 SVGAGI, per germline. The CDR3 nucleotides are TGTGCCAGCAGACGACCGACAGGGGTCGGTTCACCCCTCCACTTT. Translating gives CASRRPTGVGSPLHF.

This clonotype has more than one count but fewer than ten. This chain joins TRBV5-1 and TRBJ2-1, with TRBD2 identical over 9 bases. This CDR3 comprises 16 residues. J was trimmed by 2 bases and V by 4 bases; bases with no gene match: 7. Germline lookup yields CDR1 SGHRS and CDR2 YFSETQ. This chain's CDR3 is CASSRPSGGTYNEQFF. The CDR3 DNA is TGCGCCAGCAGCCGCCCCAGCGGGGGGACCTACAATGAGCAGTTCTTC.

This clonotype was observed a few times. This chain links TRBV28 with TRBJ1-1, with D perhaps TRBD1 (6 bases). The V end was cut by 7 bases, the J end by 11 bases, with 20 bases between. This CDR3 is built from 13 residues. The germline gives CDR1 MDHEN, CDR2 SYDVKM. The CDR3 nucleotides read TGTGCCAGCACCGTAGAGCTGGGGGCGCGGGCTTTCTTT. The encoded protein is CASTVELGARAFF.

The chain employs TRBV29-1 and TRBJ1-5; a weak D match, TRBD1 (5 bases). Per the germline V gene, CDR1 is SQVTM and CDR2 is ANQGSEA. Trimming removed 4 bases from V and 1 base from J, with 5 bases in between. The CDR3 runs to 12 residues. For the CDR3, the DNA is TGCAGCGTTGGGACAAGCAATCAGCCCCAGCATTTT. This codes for CSVGTSNQPQHF.

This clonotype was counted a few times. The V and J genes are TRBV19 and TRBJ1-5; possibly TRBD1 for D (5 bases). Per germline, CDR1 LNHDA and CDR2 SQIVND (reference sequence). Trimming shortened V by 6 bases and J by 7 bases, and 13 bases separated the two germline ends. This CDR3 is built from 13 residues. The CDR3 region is CASRPLGEQPQHF. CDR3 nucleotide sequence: TGTGCCAGTAGACCGCTAGGGGAGCAGCCCCAGCATTTT.

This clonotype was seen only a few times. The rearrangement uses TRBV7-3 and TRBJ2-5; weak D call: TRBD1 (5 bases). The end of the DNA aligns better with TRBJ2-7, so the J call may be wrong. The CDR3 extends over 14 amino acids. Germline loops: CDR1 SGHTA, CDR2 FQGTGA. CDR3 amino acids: CASSLQGIGYEQYF. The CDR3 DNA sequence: TGTGCCAGCAGCTTACAGGGTATTGGCTACGAGCAGTACTTC.

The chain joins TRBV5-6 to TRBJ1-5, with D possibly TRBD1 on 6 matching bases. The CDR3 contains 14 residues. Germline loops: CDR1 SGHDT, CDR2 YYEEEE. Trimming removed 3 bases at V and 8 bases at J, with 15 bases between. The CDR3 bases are TGTGCCAGCAGCTCAGTCAGGGGCGTGAAGCCCCAGCATTTT. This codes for CASSSVRGVKPQHF. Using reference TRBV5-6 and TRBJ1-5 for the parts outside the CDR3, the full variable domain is DAGVTQSPTHLIKTRGQQVTLRCSPKSGHDTVSWYQQALGQGPQFIFQYYEEEERQRGNFPDRFSGHQFPNYSSELNVNALLLGDSALYLCASSSVRGVKPQHFGDGTRLSIL.